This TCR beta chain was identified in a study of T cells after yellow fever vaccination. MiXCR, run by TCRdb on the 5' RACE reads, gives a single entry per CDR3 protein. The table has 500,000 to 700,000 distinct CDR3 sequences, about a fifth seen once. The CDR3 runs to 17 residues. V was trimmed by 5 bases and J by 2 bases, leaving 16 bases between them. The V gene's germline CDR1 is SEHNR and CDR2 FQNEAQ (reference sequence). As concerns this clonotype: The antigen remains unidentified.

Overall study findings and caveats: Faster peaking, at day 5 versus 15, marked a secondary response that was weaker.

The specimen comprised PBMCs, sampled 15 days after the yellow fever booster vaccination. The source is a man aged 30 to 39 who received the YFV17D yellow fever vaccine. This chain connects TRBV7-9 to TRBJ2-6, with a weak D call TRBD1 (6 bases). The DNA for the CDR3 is TGTGCCAGCAGCCACCGGATTAGGGGGACTGGGGCCAACGTCCTGACTTTC. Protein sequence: CASSHRIRGTGANVLTF.